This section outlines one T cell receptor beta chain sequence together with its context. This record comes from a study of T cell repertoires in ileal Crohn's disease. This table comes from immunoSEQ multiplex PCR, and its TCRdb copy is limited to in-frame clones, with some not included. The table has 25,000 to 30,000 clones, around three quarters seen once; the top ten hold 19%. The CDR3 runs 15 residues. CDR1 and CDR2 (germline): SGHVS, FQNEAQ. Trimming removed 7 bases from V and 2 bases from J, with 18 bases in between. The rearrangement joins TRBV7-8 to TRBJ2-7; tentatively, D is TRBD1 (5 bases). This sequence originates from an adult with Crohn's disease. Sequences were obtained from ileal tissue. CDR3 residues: CASKSFQGPTYEQYF. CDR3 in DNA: TGTGCCAGCAAGAGCTTCCAGGGTCCCACCTACGAGCAGTACTTC.